These 10 T cell receptor beta chains share one sample of origin, sequenced in a study of blood T cells in healthy people across ages. Using a J-beta primer mix together with a sample-barcoded 5' primer, a second PCR was run for roughly 6 to 11 cycles. MiXCR, applied by TCRdb to the 5' RACE reads, yields one record per CDR3 protein. The table has just over 800,000 distinct CDR3 sequences, around 62% seen once. Sample: blood. The receptors shown here come from a man aged 30 to 45 in good health.

The V call is TRBV11-2, the J call TRBJ2-5, with D possibly TRBD1 on 5 matching bases. The CDR3 spans 14 residues. Germline assignment: CDR1 SGHAT and CDR2 FQNNGV. The V end was cut by 5 bases, the J end by 2 bases, with 12 bases between. Here the CDR3 reads CASSPGYAQETQYF. The CDR3 DNA reads as TGTGCCAGCAGCCCAGGGTATGCACAAGAGACCCAGTACTTC.

V is TRBV20-1 and J is TRBJ2-3; the match to TRBD1 covers 10 bases. The germline V gene encodes CDR1 DFQATT and CDR2 SNEGSKA (reference sequence). The V segment lost 5 bases and the J segment 3 bases; nucleotides outside the gene matches: 8. The length of the CDR3 is 15 residues. The CDR3 nucleotides read TGCAGTGCTCCCATCCCGGGACAGGGGACAGATACGCAGTATTTT. Amino acids: CSAPIPGQGTDTQYF.

The chain has TRBV28 and TRBJ2-5; D assignment may be TRBD1 or TRBD2 (6 bases each). The J call is in doubt because the DNA end fits TRBJ2-7 better. Looked up from germline, CDR1 is MDHEN and CDR2 is SYDVKM. CDR3 size: 14 residues. The CDR3 here is CASSFPPGAHEQYF. CDR3 nucleotides: TGTGCCAGCAGTTTCCCCCCGGGGGCCCACGAGCAGTACTTC.

The rearrangement links TRBV10-3 to TRBJ2-7; TRBD2 is a possible D gene (6 bases). Germline CDR1 is ENHRY and CDR2 is SYGVKD. Trimming took off 6 bases at V and 0 bases at J, with 15 bases between the two ends. The CDR3 totals 15 residues. The DNA of the CDR3 is TGTGCCATCAGGGAGGGACCGGCAAGCTCCTACGAGCAGTACTTC. This translates into CAIREGPASSYEQYF.

This clonotype was seen more than once but under ten times. The rearrangement joins TRBV7-9 to TRBJ2-7; unclear D gene. The CDR3 totals 14 residues. Germline V lookup: CDR1 SEHNR, CDR2 FQNEAQ (reference sequence). Trimming shortened V by 3 bases and J by 3 bases, and 12 bases separated the two germline ends. As DNA, the CDR3 is TGTGCCAGCAGCTTTGCCAGGTCTGACTACGAGCAGTACTTC. Encoded protein: CASSFARSDYEQYF.

The chain uses TRBV12-3 or TRBV12-4 and TRBJ2-5, with 7 bases lining up with TRBD1. V trimming: 5 bases; J trimming: 1 base; junction bases outside the gene matches: 4. The CDR3 length is 14 residues. This CDR3 is CASSPGDSQETQYF. The CDR3 DNA is TGTGCCAGCAGTCCCGGGGACAGCCAAGAGACCCAGTACTTC.

The chain joins TRBV4-3 to TRBJ1-4; 7 bases are shared with TRBD1. This CDR3 has 15 amino acids. CDR1 and CDR2 (germline): LGHNA, YSLEER. V lost 1 base to trimming and J lost 9 bases; unmatched junction nucleotides: 8. Written as DNA, the CDR3 is TGCGCCAGCAGCCAAGTAACAGGGGAACATAAAAAACTGTTTTTT. Amino acids: CASSQVTGEHKKLFF.

The gene calls are TRBV5-8 and TRBJ1-1; tentatively, D is TRBD1 (5 bases). The CDR3 is 14 residues long. Trimming pared 10 bases from V and 1 base from J, leaving 17 bases between. CDR1 and CDR2 (germline): SGHTS, YDEGEE. CDR3 amino acids: CAQMGRGSNTEAFF. As DNA, the CDR3 is TGTGCCCAGATGGGACGGGGATCGAACACTGAAGCTTTCTTT.

The V call is TRBV7-2, the J call TRBJ2-1; TRBD2 aligns across 12 bases. Germline V lookup: CDR1 SGHTA, CDR2 FQGNSA. CDR3 size: 15 residues. Unmatched junction bases numbered 6, after V lost 3 bases and J lost 9 bases. The CDR3 DNA sequence: TGTGCCAGCAGCTTTTCTAGCGGGGGGGCTGGTGAGCAGTTCTTC. Encoded protein: CASSFSSGGAGEQFF.

The CDR3 loop is CASSIRQGDNYGYTF. The CDR3 DNA is TGTGCCAGCAGCATACGACAGGGGGACAACTATGGCTACACCTTC. V gene TRBV4-2 combines with J gene TRBJ1-2; TRBD1 matches at 9 bases. V lost 5 bases, J lost 2 bases, and 6 bases stayed unmatched. The germline V gene has CDR1 LGHNA and CDR2 YNFKEQ. CDR3 size: 15 residues.